This TCR beta chain was sequenced in a study of human T cells and chemical hapten exposure. General study findings and limits: No alteration of TCRs above 1 in 1000 frequency was seen with DPC sensitization. While controls formed fewer of them, expanded TCRs formed significantly more large CDR3 similarity clusters.

TCRdb re-called the RACE reads with MiXCR, one entry per CDR3 protein. The profile shows under 300,000 distinct CDR3 sequences, over 8% of them singletons. Time point reported: pre-sensitization, week 0. Treatment of the sample: therapeutic diphenylcyclopropenone sensitization with weekly scalp DPC. Blood collection took place prior to placing each patch test. This clonotype has a count of ten or more. What it binds is not known. The trim removed 4 bases at V and 6 bases at J, leaving 10 bases unmatched. The CDR3 runs to 16 residues. Germline V gene data show CDR1 as LGHDT and CDR2 as YNNKEL (reference sequence).

The sequences come from whole blood, collected in connection with sensitization to the hapten diphenylcyclopropenone (DPC). The V call is TRBV3-1, the J call TRBJ1-5; 9 bases match TRBD1. The clonotype was recovered from a woman aged 40 to 50 with alopecia areata. Some clones in this sample may be carry-over from other donors' samples. The CDR3, as DNA: TGTGCCAGCAGCCTTTTCTCCGGGACAGGGACTCAGCCCCAGCATTTT. This encodes CASSLFSGTGTQPQHF.